These 15 T cell receptor beta chains share one sample of origin, sequenced in a study of tissue T cells after allogeneic stem cell transplantation. Time point: mouse harvest day 7 after allogeneic transplant. Mouse grafts combined 10^7 T-cell-depleted bone marrow cells with 10^6 splenic CD5+ T cells. Method: immunoSEQ multiplex PCR; TCRdb's copy keeps in-frame clones and lacks some. The sample has 2,000 or so clones, around 64% seen once; the top ten hold about 10%. Sequences were obtained from liver tissue. These receptors were obtained from a female BALB/c mouse given C57BL/6 T cells with graft-versus-host disease after an allogeneic hematopoietic cell transplant.

In the case of this clone: Here the gene names and germline are mouse. The read is 1 residue too short to cover the CDR3 end, so that end is filled in from the germline J gene. The chain combines TRBV16 with TRBJ1-2; TRBD1 aligns across 8 bases. Germline-derived CDR1 and CDR2 are SGHSA and FRNQAP. The CDR3 length is 14 residues. Trimming took 6 bases from V and 0 from J; bases not matched to a gene: 3. The sequenced CDR3 bases are TGTGCAAGCAGTCGACAGGGGACAAACTCCGACTACACC. This translates into CASSRQGTNSDYT. The entire CDR3 sequence reads CASSRQGTNSDYTF.

This clone was seen a handful of times. The gene names given are mouse names. Here the CDR3 reads CASSLDSYEQYF. CDR3 DNA, as far as it was read: TGTGCAAGCAGCTTAGACAGCTATGAACAGTAC. The V gene is TRBV16, the J gene TRBJ2-7, with D hard to call. The read gets to within 1 residue of the CDR3 end, and the germline J gene fills in the rest. CDR1 is SGHSA and CDR2 is FRNQAP in the germline V gene. Trimming removed 0 bases at V and 3 bases at J, with 3 bases between. This CDR3 spans 12 amino acids.

As regards this clone: Gene names and germline refer to mouse. The read terminates 1 residue before the CDR3 end, so the remaining end is supplied by the germline J gene. The chain employs TRBV24 and TRBJ2-2; no definite D call. The CDR3 length is 15 residues. CDR1 and CDR2 from the germline V gene are KGHTA and FRNEEI. The V end lost 0 bases, the J end lost 1 base, and 6 bases lay between the germline ends. The CDR3 bases that were read are TGTGCCAGCAGTCTGTACAGGAAAAACACCGGGCAGCTCTAC. Its protein product is CASSLYRKNTGQLY. The entire CDR3 sequence reads CASSLYRKNTGQLYF.

There are a few counts of this clone. Mouse germline and gene names are used. The CDR3 end is not reached by the read, which stops 1 residue before it; the germline J gene fills it in. This chain links TRBV26 with TRBJ2-1; no reliable D call. V lost 4 bases, J lost 1 base, and 8 bases lay in between. CDR3 length equals 14 residues. Germline CDR1 is KGHPV and CDR2 is FQNQEV (reference sequence). CDR3 DNA (partial): TGTGCCAGCAGTCGGACGGTAAACTATGCTGAGCAGTTC. It encodes CASSRTVNYAEQF. The whole CDR3 sequence reads CASSRTVNYAEQFF.

To note about this clone: Gene names are mouse gene names. The missing CDR3 end, 1 residue past where the read stops, is filled in from the germline J gene. The genes are TRBV26 and TRBJ1-1, with D unclear. The V and J ends lost 4 bases and 1 base respectively, with 7 bases between them. The CDR3 has 13 residues. The germline V gene encodes CDR1 KGHPV and CDR2 FQNQEV (reference sequence). CDR3 DNA, as far as it was read: TGTGCCAGCAGTCAGGGAAGAAACACAGAAGTCTTC. Protein sequence: CASSQGRNTEVF. From start to end, the CDR3 is CASSQGRNTEVFF.

This clone was counted a single time. The genes are named according to mouse. The sequence runs out 1 residue before the end of the CDR3; the remainder is reconstructed from the germline J gene. The rearrangement links TRBV17 to TRBJ2-5, with D possibly TRBD1 on 5 matching bases. The CDR3 has 14 amino acids. Germline V gene lookup returns CDR1 MNHDT and CDR2 YYDKIL. Trimming took 4 bases from V and 5 from J, leaving 13 bases between them. The CDR3 protein is CASSTRQGGDTQYF. The covered CDR3 bases are TGTGCTAGCAGTACGAGGCAGGGAGGAGACACCCAGTAC.

This clone has a handful of counts. Gene names are mouse gene names. With the read ending 1 residue before the CDR3 end, the germline J gene is used to fill in that end. The chain uses TRBV2 and TRBJ2-7; 11 nucleotides align to TRBD2. The CDR3 loop spans 16 amino acids. The germline V gene has CDR1 LGHNA and CDR2 YSYQKL. The junction had 2 bases not matched to a gene; V was cut back by 0 bases and J by 1 base. The CDR3 is CASSQERDWGSYEQYF. The covered CDR3 bases are TGTGCCAGCAGCCAAGAGAGGGACTGGGGGTCCTATGAACAGTAC.

This clone has only a few counts. Gene names are mouse gene names. The CDR3 goes on 1 residue after the read ends, and that part is filled in from the germline J gene. The chain uses TRBV16 and TRBJ2-7; 9 bases map to TRBD2. The CDR3 contains 13 residues. V lost 3 bases to trimming and J lost 7 bases; unmatched junction nucleotides: 4. Germline V CDR1 and CDR2: SGHSA, FRNQAP. The CDR3: CASSFGGAREQYF. CDR3 DNA, as far as it was read: TGTGCAAGCAGCTTTGGGGGGGCGCGAGAACAGTAC.

As for this clone: Germline and genes here are mouse. The CDR3 goes on 1 residue after the read ends, and that part is filled in from the germline J gene. J is TRBJ2-4 and V is TRBV3; no reliable D call. The length of the CDR3 is 14 residues. Trimming removed 0 bases from V and 2 bases from J, with 6 bases in between. Germline CDR1 and CDR2: SNHLY and FYNGKV (reference sequence). The DNA read from the CDR3 is TGTGCCAGCAGCTTAGCTGGGCCTCAAAACACCTTGTAC. This codes for CASSLAGPQNTLY. Given in full, the CDR3 is CASSLAGPQNTLYF.

In the case of this clone: The gene symbols are mouse symbols. Read coverage stops 1 residue before the CDR3 terminus; the germline J gene supplies the remainder. This chain joins TRBV23 and TRBJ1-4; the table's D call of TRBD1 was not tested on the DNA. Germline values: CDR1 KGHTA, CDR2 FQNQQP. The CDR3 is 16 residues long. CDR3 DNA, as far as it was read: TGCTCCAGCAGTCAATCGGGGACAGGGGGCAACGAAAGATTATTT. Its translation: CSSSQSGTGGNERLF. The CDR3 in its entirety is CSSSQSGTGGNERLFF.

This clone was observed a few times. Gene names refer to mouse genes. The CDR3 end lies 1 residue beyond the end of the read and is filled in from the germline J gene. V usage is TRBV12-2 and J usage is TRBJ1-3, with D possibly TRBD1 on 6 matching bases. The CDR3 sequence is 14 residues long. Trimming left V 0 bases short and J 2 bases short, with 7 bases between. The V gene's germline CDR1 is SGHLS and CDR2 HYDKME. The CDR3 here is CASSLYRAGNTLYF. Incomplete CDR3 DNA: TGTGCCAGCTCTCTCTACAGGGCTGGAAATACGCTCTAT.

To note about this clone: The gene symbols are mouse symbols. The read terminates 1 residue ahead of where the CDR3 ends, so the germline J gene completes it. This chain joins TRBV15 and TRBJ2-5; D is undetermined. V was clipped by 1 base and J by 4 bases, with 6 bases between them. Germline CDR1 SGHND, CDR2 FRSKSL. The CDR3 is 13 residues long. The part of the CDR3 DNA that was read is TGTGCCAGCAGTTTAGACAGAGAAGACACCCAGTAC. It encodes CASSLDREDTQY. The whole CDR3 region reads CASSLDREDTQYF.

About this clone itself: Germline and genes: mouse. The read is 1 residue too short to cover the CDR3 end, so that end is filled in from the germline J gene. The V call is TRBV15, the J call TRBJ2-4; TRBD2 agrees at 13 bases. Per the germline V gene, CDR1 is SGHND and CDR2 is FRSKSL. The CDR3 length is 14 residues. The ends lost 6 bases at V and 3 bases at J; junction bases unmatched: 0. The CDR3 here is CASRDWGGQNTLYF. The CDR3 bases that were read are TGTGCCAGCAGGGACTGGGGGGGCCAAAACACCTTGTAC.

As for this clone: Gene names are mouse gene names. The read terminates 1 residue ahead of where the CDR3 ends, so the germline J gene completes it. This rearrangement joins TRBV1 to TRBJ2-2; D could derive from TRBD1 or TRBD2 (6 bases each). The V gene's germline CDR1 is NSQYPW and CDR2 LRSPGD (reference sequence). The CDR3 consists of 15 residues. V lost 3 bases and J 0 bases, leaving 8 bases between the germline ends. CDR3 bases read: TGCACCTGCAGTGCTAGGGGGGCAAACACCGGGCAGCTCTAC. It specifies CTCSARGANTGQLY. The whole CDR3 sequence is CTCSARGANTGQLYF.

Details on this clone: Gene labels here are mouse ones. CDR3 loop: CASSRRDIQDTQYF. The DNA read from the CDR3 is TGTGCCAGCAGTCGGAGGGACATCCAAGACACCCAGTAC. The chain employs TRBV26 and TRBJ2-5; D is possibly TRBD1 (6 bases). From the germline J gene comes the end of the CDR3, since the read stops 1 residue before it. Germline values: CDR1 KGHPV, CDR2 FQNQEV (reference sequence). CDR3 size: 14 residues. The V end lost 4 bases, the J end lost 2 bases, and 10 bases lay between the germline ends.